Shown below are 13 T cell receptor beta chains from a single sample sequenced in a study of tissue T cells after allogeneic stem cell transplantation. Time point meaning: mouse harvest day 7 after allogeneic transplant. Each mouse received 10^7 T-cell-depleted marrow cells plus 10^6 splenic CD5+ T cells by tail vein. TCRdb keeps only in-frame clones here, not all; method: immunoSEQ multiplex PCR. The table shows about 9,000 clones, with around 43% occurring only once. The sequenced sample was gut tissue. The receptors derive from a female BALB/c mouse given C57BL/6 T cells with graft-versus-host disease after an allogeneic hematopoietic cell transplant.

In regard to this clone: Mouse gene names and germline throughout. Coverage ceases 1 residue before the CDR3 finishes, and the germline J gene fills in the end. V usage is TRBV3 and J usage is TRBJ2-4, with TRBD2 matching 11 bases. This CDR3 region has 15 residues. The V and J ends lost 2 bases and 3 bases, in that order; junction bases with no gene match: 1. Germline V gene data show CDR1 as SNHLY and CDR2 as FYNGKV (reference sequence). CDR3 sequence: CASSLRLGGQNTLYF. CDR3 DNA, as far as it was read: TGTGCCAGCAGCTTAAGACTGGGGGGGCAAAACACCTTGTAC.

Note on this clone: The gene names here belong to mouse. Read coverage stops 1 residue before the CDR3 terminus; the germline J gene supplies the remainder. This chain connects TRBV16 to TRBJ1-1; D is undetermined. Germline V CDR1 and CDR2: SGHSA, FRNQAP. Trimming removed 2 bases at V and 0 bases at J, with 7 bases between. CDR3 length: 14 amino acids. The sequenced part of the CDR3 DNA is TGTGCAAGCAGCTTACGCAGTGCAAACACAGAAGTCTTC. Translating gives CASSLRSANTEVF. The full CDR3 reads CASSLRSANTEVFF.

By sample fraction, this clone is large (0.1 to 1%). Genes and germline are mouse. The CDR3 protein is CASSLGTHNNQAPLF. The sequenced CDR3 bases are TGTGCCAGCAGCTTGGGGACACATAACAACCAGGCTCCGCTT. The V gene is TRBV3, the J gene TRBJ1-5; a weak D match, TRBD1 (6 bases). The read ends 1 residue early relative to the CDR3; the germline J gene fills the gap. Trimming removed 3 bases from V and 0 bases from J, with 9 bases in between. This CDR3 region has 15 residues. CDR1 is SNHLY and CDR2 is FYNGKV in the germline V gene (reference sequence).

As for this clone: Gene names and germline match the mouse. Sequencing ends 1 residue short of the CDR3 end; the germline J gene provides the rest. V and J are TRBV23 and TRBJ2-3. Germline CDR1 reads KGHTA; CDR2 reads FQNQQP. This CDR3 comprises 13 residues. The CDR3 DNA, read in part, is TGCTCCAGCAGTCGGGACAGTGCAGAAACGCTGTAT. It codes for CSSSRDSAETLY. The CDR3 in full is CSSSRDSAETLYF. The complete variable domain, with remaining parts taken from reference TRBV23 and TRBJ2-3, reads DAAVTQKPRYLIKMKGQEAEMKCIPEKGHTAVFWYQQKQSKELKFLIYFQNQQPLDQIDMVKERFSAVCPSSSLCSLGIRTCEAEDSALYLCSSSRDSAETLYFGSGTRLTVL.

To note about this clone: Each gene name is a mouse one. The CDR3 sequence: CASSYRQYSGNTLYF. CDR3 bases read: TGTGCCAGCAGCTACCGACAGTATTCTGGAAATACGCTCTAT. The chain is built from TRBV3 and TRBJ1-3; weak D call: TRBD1 (5 bases). The CDR3 end is not reached by the read, which stops 1 residue before it; the germline J gene fills it in. V was shortened by 4 bases and J by 0 bases, with 10 bases between the two germline ends. The CDR3 consists of 15 residues. The germline gives CDR1 SNHLY, CDR2 FYNGKV (reference sequence).

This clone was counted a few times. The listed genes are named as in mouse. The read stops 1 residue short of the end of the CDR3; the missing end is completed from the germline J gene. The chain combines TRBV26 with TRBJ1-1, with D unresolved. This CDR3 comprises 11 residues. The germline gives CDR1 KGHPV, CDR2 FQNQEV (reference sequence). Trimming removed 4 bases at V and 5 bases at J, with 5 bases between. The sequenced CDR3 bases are TGTGCCAGCAGTCGAACTACAGAAGTCTTC. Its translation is CASSRTTEVF. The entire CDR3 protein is CASSRTTEVFF.

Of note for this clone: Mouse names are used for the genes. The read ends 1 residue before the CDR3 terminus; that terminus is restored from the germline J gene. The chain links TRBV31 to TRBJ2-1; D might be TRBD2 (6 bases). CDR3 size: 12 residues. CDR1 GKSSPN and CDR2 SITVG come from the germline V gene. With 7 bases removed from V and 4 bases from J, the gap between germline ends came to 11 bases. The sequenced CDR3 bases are TGTGCCTCCCGTGGGGGTTATGCTGAGCAGTTC. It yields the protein CASRGGYAEQF. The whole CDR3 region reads CASRGGYAEQFF.

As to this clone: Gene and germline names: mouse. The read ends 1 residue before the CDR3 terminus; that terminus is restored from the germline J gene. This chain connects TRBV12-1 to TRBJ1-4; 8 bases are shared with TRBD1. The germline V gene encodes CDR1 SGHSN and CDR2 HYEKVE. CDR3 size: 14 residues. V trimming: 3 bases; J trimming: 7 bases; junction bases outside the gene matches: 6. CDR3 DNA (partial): TGTGCCAGCTCTTTCCAACAGGGGGTCGAAAGATTATTT. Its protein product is CASSFQQGVERLF. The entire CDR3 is CASSFQQGVERLFF.

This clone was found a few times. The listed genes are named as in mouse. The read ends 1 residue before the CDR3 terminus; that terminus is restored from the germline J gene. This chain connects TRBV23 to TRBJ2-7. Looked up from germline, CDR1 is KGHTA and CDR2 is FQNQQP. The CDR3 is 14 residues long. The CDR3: CSSSQSLGAYEQYF. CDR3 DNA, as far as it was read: TGCTCCAGCAGTCAATCGTTGGGGGCTTATGAACAGTAC.

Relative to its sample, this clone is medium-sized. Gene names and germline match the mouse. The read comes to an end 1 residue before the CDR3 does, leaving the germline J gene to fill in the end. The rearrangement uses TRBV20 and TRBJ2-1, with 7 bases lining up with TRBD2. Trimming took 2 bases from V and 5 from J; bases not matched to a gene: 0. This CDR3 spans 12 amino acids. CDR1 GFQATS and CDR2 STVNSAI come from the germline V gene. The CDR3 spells CGARTGDAEQFF. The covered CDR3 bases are TGTGGTGCTAGGACTGGGGATGCTGAGCAGTTC.

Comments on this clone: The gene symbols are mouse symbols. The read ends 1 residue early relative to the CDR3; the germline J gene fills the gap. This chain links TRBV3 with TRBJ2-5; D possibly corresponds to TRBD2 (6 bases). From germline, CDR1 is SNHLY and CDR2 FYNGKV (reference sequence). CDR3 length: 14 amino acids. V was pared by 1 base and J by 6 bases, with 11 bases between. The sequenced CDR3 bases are TGTGCCAGCAGCTTAGTGGGGGTCGGGGACACCCAGTAC. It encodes CASSLVGVGDTQY. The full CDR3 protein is CASSLVGVGDTQYF.

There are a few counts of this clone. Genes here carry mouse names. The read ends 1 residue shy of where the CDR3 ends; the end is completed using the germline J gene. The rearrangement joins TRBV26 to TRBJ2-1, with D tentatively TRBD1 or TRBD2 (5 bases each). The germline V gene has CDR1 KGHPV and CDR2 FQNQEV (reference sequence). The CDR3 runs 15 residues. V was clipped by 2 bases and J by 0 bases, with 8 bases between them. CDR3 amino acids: CASSLGGYNYAEQFF. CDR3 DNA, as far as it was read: TGTGCCAGCAGTCTGGGGGGTTATAACTATGCTGAGCAGTTC.

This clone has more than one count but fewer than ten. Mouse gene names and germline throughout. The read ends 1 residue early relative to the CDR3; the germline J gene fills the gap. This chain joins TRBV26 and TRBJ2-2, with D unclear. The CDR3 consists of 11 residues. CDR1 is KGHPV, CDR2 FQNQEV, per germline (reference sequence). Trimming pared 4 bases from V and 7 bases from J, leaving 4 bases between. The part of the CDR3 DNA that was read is TGTGCCAGCAGTCCCGGCGGGCAGCTCTAC. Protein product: CASSPGGQLY. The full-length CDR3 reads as CASSPGGQLYF.